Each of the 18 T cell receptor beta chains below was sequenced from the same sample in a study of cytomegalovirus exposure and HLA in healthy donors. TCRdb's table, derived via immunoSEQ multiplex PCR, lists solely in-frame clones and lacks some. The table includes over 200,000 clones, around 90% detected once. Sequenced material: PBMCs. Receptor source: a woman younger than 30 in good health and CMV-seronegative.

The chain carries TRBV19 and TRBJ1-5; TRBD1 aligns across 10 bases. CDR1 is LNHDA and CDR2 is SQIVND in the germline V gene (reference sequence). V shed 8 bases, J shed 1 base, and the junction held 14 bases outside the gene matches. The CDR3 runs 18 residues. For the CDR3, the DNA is TGTGCCAGTTCGGTCGGACAGGGGGGCCCGGTGAGCAATCAGCCCCAGCATTTT. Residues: CASSVGQGGPVSNQPQHF.

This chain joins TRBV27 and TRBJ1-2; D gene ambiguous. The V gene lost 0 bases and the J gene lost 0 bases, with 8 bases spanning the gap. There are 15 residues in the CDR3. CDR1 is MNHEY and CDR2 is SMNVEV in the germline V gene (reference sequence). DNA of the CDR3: TGTGCCAGCAGTTTATCCCCTAGCGCTAACTATGGCTACACCTTC. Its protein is CASSLSPSANYGYTF.

For the CDR3, the DNA is TGTGCCAGCAGCTTCCGGGACAGCCCCTACAATGAGCAGTTCTTC. Residues: CASSFRDSPYNEQFF. This sequence joins TRBV5-8 and TRBJ2-1, with 7 bases fitting TRBD1. The V segment lost 2 bases and the J segment 2 bases; nucleotides outside the gene matches: 4. The CDR3 spans 15 residues. Germline CDR1 SGHTS, CDR2 YDEGEE.

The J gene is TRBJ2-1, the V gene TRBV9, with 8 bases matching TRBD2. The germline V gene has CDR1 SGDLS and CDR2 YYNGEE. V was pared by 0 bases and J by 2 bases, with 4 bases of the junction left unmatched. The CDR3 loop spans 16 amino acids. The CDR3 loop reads CASSVGPGGPYNEQFF. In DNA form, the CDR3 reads TGTGCCAGCAGCGTAGGGCCGGGAGGGCCCTACAATGAGCAGTTCTTC.

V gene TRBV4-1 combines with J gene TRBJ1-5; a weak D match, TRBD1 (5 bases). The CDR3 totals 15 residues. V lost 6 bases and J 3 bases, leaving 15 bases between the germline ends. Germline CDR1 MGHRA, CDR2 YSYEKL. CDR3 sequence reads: CASSVRVRDNQPQHF. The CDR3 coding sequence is TGCGCCAGCAGTGTCAGGGTGCGAGACAATCAGCCCCAGCATTTT.

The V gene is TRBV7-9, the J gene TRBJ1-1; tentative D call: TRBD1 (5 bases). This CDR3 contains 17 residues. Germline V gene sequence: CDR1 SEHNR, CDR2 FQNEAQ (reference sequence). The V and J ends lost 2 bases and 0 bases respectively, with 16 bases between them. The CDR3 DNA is TGTGCCAGCAGCTTATCCAGGGATTTCTGGTTGAACACTGAAGCTTTCTTT. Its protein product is CASSLSRDFWLNTEAFF.

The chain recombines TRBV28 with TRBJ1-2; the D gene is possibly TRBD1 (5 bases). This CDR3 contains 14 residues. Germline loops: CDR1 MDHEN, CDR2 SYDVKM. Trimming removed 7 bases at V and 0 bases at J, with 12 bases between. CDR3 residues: CASKLSGANYGYTF. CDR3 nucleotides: TGTGCCAGCAAGTTATCGGGGGCTAACTATGGCTACACCTTC.

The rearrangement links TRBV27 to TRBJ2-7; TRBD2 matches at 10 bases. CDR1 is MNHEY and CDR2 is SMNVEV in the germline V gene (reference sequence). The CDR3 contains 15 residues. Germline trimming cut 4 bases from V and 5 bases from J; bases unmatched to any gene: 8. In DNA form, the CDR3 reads TGTGCCAGCAGTTCCCTAGCGGGAGTAATCCACGAGCAGTACTTC. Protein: CASSSLAGVIHEQYF.

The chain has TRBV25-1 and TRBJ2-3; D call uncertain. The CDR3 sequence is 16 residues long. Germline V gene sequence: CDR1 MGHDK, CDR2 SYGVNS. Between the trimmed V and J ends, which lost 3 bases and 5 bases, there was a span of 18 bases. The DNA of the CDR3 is TGTGCCAGCAGTGAGTTCGATCTGGGCGAACTAGATACGCAGTATTTT. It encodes CASSEFDLGELDTQYF.

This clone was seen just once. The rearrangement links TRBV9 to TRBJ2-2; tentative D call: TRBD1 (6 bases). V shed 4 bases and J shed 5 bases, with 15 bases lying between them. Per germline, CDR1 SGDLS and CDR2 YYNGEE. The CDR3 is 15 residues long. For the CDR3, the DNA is TGTGCCAGCAGCCCAACAGGGTACGATACCGGGGAGCTGTTTTTT. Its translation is CASSPTGYDTGELFF.

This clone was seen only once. Here the CDR3 DNA reads TGTGCCAGCAAAACGAGGGGACAGGGATACGAGCAGTACTTC. This codes for CASKTRGQGYEQYF. The rearrangement links TRBV27 to TRBJ2-7; 9 bases agree with TRBD1. The germline V gene encodes CDR1 MNHEY and CDR2 SMNVEV (reference sequence). Germline trimming cut 7 bases from V and 4 bases from J; bases unmatched to any gene: 8. CDR3 size: 14 residues.

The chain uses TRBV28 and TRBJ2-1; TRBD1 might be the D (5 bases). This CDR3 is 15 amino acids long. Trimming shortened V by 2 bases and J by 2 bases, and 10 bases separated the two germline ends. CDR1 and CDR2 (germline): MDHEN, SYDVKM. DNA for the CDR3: TGTGCCAGCAGTTTAGCGCAGGGCCCCTACAATGAGCAGTTCTTC. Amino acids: CASSLAQGPYNEQFF.

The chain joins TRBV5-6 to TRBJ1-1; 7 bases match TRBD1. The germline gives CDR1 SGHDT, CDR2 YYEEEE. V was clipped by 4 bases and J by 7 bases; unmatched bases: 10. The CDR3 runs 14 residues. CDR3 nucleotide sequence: TGTGCCAGCAGCGAGACAGGGAAGCCGGGTGAAGCTTTCTTT. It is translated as CASSETGKPGEAFF.

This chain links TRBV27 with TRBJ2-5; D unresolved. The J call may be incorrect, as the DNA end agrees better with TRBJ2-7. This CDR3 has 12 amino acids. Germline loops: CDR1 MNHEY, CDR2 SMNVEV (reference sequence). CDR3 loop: CASGFIGAEQYF. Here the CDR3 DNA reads TGTGCCAGCGGGTTTATTGGAGCCGAGCAGTACTTC.

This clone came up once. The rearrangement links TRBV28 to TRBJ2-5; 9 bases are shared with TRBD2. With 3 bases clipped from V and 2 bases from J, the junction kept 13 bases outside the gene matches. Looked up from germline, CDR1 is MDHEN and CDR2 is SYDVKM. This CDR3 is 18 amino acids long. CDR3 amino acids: CASSFWRGRGREQETQYF. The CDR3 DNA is TGTGCCAGCAGTTTTTGGAGGGGACGCGGGAGGGAACAAGAGACCCAGTACTTC.

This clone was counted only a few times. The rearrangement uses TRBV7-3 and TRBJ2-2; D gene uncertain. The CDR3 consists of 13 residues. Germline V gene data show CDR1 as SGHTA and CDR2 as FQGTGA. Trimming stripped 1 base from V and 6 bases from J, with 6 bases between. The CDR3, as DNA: TGTGCCAGCAGCTTAAAAACAGCCGGGGAGCTGTTTTTT. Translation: CASSLKTAGELFF.

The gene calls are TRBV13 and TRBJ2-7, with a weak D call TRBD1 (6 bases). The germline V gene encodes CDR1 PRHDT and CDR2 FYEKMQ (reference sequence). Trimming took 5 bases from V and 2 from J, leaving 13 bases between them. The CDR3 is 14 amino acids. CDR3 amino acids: CASSAGTQTYEQYF. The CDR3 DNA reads TGTGCCAGCAGCGCCGGGACACAAACCTACGAGCAGTACTTC.

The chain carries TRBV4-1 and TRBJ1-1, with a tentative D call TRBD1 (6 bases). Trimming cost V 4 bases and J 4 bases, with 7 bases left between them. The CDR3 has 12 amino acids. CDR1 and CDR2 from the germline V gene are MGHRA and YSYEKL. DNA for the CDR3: TGCGCCAGCAGCCGAGGGGGCACTGAAGCTTTCTTT. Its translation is CASSRGGTEAFF.